This passage covers 7 T cell receptor beta chains from one sample sequenced in a study of molecular identifiers for immune sequencing clone quantification. TCRdb reprocessed the PCR reads via MiXCR and lists one record per CDR3 protein. Altogether some 11,000 distinct CDR3 sequences are present, 16% being singletons, with the ten largest covering around 1.5%. Sequencing was done on a sample of naive CD8+ T cells from blood, with Jurkat cell RNA spiked in. Documented subset: FACS-sorted CD8+CD4-CCR7+CD45RA+ naive T cells. The receptor set was obtained from a human donor in good health. Some libraries in this study had Jurkat cell RNA spiked in.

This clonotype was observed at least ten times. This sequence joins TRBV27 and TRBJ2-3; 11 nucleotides line up with TRBD2. Germline CDR1 reads MNHEY; CDR2 reads SMNVEV (reference sequence). The CDR3 has 16 residues. Trimming took 4 bases from V and 7 from J; bases not matched to a gene: 10. In DNA, the CDR3 is TGTGCCAGCAGTTCCCTAACTAGCGGGAGAGGAAATACGCAGTATTTT. It yields the protein CASSSLTSGRGNTQYF.

This chain uses TRBV11-2 with TRBJ2-3; 10 bases agree with TRBD2. The junction had 3 bases not matched to a gene; V was cut back by 6 bases and J by 0 bases. The V gene's germline CDR1 is SGHAT and CDR2 FQNNGV. The CDR3 consists of 15 residues. In nucleotides, the CDR3 is TGTGCCAGCAGACCTAGCGGGAGTAGCACAGATACGCAGTATTTT. It specifies CASRPSGSSTDTQYF.

This clonotype was observed at least ten times. The chain combines TRBV11-2 with TRBJ2-7, with TRBD2 matching over 16 bases. The CDR3 is made up of 15 amino acids. The V and J ends lost 3 bases and 4 bases, in that order; junction bases with no gene match: 0. Germline values: CDR1 SGHAT, CDR2 FQNNGV. The CDR3 sequence is CASSLGLAGGYEQYF. CDR3 sequence (DNA): TGTGCCAGCAGCTTGGGACTAGCGGGAGGGTACGAGCAGTACTTC.

This clonotype was counted at least ten times. The chain links TRBV7-9 to TRBJ2-1; 8 positions agree with TRBD1. V lost 7 bases and J lost 3; bases outside the gene matches: 20. Germline loops: CDR1 SEHNR, CDR2 FQNEAQ (reference sequence). This CDR3 is built from 19 residues. Here the CDR3 DNA reads TGTGCCAGCAACTCCCCCCCGACAGGGGAGCCCACAGACTACAATGAGCAGTTCTTC. This encodes CASNSPPTGEPTDYNEQFF. The whole variable domain, filled in from reference TRBV7-9 and TRBJ2-1, reads DTGVSQNPRHKITKRGQNVTFRCDPISEHNRLYWYRQTLGQGPEFLTYFQNEAQLEKSRLLSDRFSAERPKGSFSTLEIQRTEQGDSAMYLCASNSPPTGEPTDYNEQFFGPGTRLTVL.

By proportion, this clonotype is medium-sized. The chain joins TRBV4-1 to TRBJ2-1, with 11 positions matching TRBD2. V trimming: 3 bases; J trimming: 9 bases; junction bases outside the gene matches: 4. CDR3 length: 14 residues. CDR1 and CDR2 from the germline V gene are MGHRA and YSYEKL. The CDR3 DNA is TGCGCCAGCAGCCAGGTAGGGACTAGCGGTGAGCAGTTCTTC. Its protein is CASSQVGTSGEQFF.

This clonotype was detected ten times or more. The rearrangement links TRBV27 to TRBJ2-5; 7 bases match TRBD1. Trimming removed 2 bases from V and 2 bases from J; junction bases left unmatched: 5. Looked up from germline, CDR1 is MNHEY and CDR2 is SMNVEV (reference sequence). The CDR3 consists of 15 residues. The CDR3 DNA follows: TGTGCCAGCAGTTTAATGGGACAGAGGCAAGAGACCCAGTACTTC. Amino acids: CASSLMGQRQETQYF.

By its share, this clonotype is medium-sized. The chain joins TRBV13 to TRBJ1-1; D not resolved. Germline V CDR1 and CDR2: PRHDT, FYEKMQ (reference sequence). There are 13 residues in the CDR3. Trimming stripped 5 bases from V and 0 bases from J, with 7 bases between. CDR3 residues: CASSPELNTEAFF. CDR3 nucleotide sequence: TGTGCCAGCAGCCCCGAGCTGAACACTGAAGCTTTCTTT.